This TCR beta chain was sequenced during a study of T cell responses to AZD1222 COVID-19 vaccine. Findings and caveats of the study: Across spike, vaccine-associated CD4 TCRs were found, dominant at 160-218 and 743-854. Spike-specific TCR depth and breadth grew after two AZD1222 doses.

TCRdb's table, derived via immunoSEQ multiplex PCR, lists solely in-frame clones and lacks some. The sample has 100,000 to 120,000 clones; roughly 90% are singletons. Concerning this clone itself: Its specificity is unknown.

This CDR3 comprises 12 residues. The germline V gene encodes CDR1 SNHLY and CDR2 FYNNEI. The V and J ends lost 3 bases and 7 bases, in that order; junction bases with no gene match: 2. This clonotype originated in an adult in good health. Here the sequenced sample was peripheral blood, taken on day 0 of MenACWY control vaccination. The genes are TRBV2 and TRBJ2-5; 7 bases line up with TRBD1. The CDR3 sequence: CASSERDRTQYF. CDR3 in DNA: TGTGCCAGCAGTGAGAGGGACAGGACCCAGTACTTC. Filled out from reference TRBV2 and TRBJ2-5, the complete variable domain reads EPEVTQTPSHQVTQMGQEVILRCVPISNHLYFYWYRQILGQKVEFLVSFYNNEISEKSEIFDDQFSVERPDGSNFTLKIRSTKLEDSAMYFCASSERDRTQYFGPGTRLLVL.